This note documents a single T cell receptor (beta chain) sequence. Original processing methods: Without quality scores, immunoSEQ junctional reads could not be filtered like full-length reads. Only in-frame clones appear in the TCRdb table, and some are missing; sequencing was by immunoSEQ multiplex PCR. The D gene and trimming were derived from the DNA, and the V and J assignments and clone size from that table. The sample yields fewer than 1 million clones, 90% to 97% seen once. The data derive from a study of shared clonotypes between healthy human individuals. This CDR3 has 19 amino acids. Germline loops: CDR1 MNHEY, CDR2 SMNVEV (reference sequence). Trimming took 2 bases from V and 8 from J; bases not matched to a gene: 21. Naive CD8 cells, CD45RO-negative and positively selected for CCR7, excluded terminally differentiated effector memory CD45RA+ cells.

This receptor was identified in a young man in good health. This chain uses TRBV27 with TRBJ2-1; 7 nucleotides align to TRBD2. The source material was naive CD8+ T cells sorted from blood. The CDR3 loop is CASSLPPPLGGSALDEQFF. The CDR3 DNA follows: TGTGCCAGCAGTTTACCCCCACCTCTTGGCGGGAGTGCCCTAGATGAGCAGTTCTTC.